This record looks at one TCR beta chain sequence and its context. What it recognizes is unknown. These data originate in a study of shared clonotypes between healthy human individuals. As for the study in general: Every donor yielded three CD4 naive, three CD4 memory, two CD8 naive and one CD8 memory plate.

Whole-study results and caveats: An expected dependence of interdonor clonotype sharing on sequencing depth was noted.

Terminally differentiated effector memory CD45RA+ cells were left out of the naive CD8 fraction, which was CD45RO-negative and positively selected for CCR7. Free of recent acute infections or vaccinations, the donors were healthy HIV-negative adults. The CDR3 has 11 amino acids. From germline, CDR1 is SGHNT and CDR2 YYREEE (reference sequence). V gave up 7 bases and J gave up 6 bases, with 7 bases separating them. Original processing methods: ImmunoSEQ junction-only sequences lacked quality scores, so their filtering differed. Repertoires were generated with immunoSEQ multiplex PCR, while TCRdb's copy carries only in-frame clones and drops some. D and trimming come from the DNA, and the V and J calls and clone size come from that table. In the table there are some 2 million clones, approximately 94% of which are singletons.

Sequenced input: naive CD8+ T cells sorted from blood. The rearrangement links TRBV5-4 to TRBJ1-4; D not resolved. This clonotype originated in a man aged 18 to 35 in good health. The CDR3: CASVDYEKLFF. CDR3 sequence (DNA): TGTGCCAGCGTGGACTATGAAAAACTGTTTTTT.